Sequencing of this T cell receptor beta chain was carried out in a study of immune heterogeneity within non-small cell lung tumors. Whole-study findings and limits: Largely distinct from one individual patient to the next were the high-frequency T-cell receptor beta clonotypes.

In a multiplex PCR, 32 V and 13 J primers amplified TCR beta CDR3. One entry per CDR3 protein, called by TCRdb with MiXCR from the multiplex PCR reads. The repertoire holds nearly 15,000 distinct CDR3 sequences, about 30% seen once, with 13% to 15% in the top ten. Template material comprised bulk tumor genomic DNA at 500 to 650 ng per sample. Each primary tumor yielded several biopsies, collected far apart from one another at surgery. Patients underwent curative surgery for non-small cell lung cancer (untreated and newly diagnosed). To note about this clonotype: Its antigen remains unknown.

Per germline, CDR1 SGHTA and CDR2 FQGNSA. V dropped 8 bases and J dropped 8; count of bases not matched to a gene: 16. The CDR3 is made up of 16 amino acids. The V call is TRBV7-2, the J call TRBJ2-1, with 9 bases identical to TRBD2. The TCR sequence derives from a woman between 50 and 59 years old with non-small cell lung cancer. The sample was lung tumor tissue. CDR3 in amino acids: CASSRSRGGRVDEQFF. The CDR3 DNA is TGTGCCAGCTCCCGGTCGAGGGGCGGGAGGGTGGATGAGCAGTTCTTC.